One and the same sample provided the 30 T cell receptor beta chains below, sequenced in a study of PD-1 blockade in classical Hodgkin lymphoma. Clones were sequenced by immunoSEQ multiplex PCR, and TCRdb holds only the in-frame ones, with some missing. The table lists around 65,000 clones, about 85% of them singletons. Documented time point: cycle 4 day 1 (C4D1), after more than five weeks of nivolumab. Every patient relapsed after autologous stem cell transplantation, and brentuximab vedotin exposure varied. Sequencing was performed on peripheral blood mononuclear cells (PBMCs), taken before the fourth cycle of nivolumab. These receptors came from a human donor with classical Hodgkin lymphoma.

The V and J genes are TRBV9 and TRBJ1-6; TRBD1 agrees at 8 bases. Germline trimming cut 2 bases from V and 10 bases from J; bases unmatched to any gene: 8. This CDR3 is 15 amino acids long. Per the germline V gene, CDR1 is SGDLS and CDR2 is YYNGEE. This CDR3 is CASSVGQVGQSPLHF. CDR3 DNA: TGTGCCAGCAGCGTGGGACAGGTAGGACAATCACCCCTCCACTTT.

The gene calls are TRBV27 and TRBJ1-6, with D maybe TRBD1 (6 bases). V shed 5 bases and J shed 8 bases, with 19 bases lying between them. The CDR3 has 16 amino acids. CDR1 is MNHEY, CDR2 SMNVEV, per germline (reference sequence). CDR3: CASSAAGGVGYSPLHF. CDR3 in DNA: TGTGCCAGCAGTGCGGCGGGGGGCGTAGGTTATTCACCCCTCCACTTT.

V usage is TRBV11-2 and J usage is TRBJ1-1; unclear D gene. This CDR3 is 14 amino acids long. V was trimmed by 5 bases and J by 7 bases, leaving 17 bases between them. CDR1 and CDR2 from the germline V gene are SGHAT and FQNNGV. The CDR3 region has the DNA TGTGCCAGCAGCCCCTTTTTTCGGGGAAATGAAGCTTTCTTT. Its translation: CASSPFFRGNEAFF.

This clone was seen a single time. The chain combines TRBV7-6 with TRBJ2-7; 11 nucleotides align to TRBD1. The V segment lost 6 bases and the J segment 4 bases; nucleotides outside the gene matches: 8. Germline CDR1 and CDR2: SGHVS and FNYEAQ. The CDR3 is 15 amino acids. The CDR3, as DNA: TGTGCCAGCAGGGCCGGGACAGGGGGTTTATACGAGCAGTACTTC. It encodes CASRAGTGGLYEQYF.

The chain's CDR3 is CASSPGARANYGYTF. CDR3 bases: TGCGCCAGCAGCCCTGGTGCGAGAGCTAACTATGGCTACACCTTC. This chain connects TRBV5-1 to TRBJ1-2; D call uncertain. The CDR3 covers 15 residues. Germline lookup yields CDR1 SGHRS and CDR2 YFSETQ. The V end lost 4 bases, the J end lost 0 bases, and 13 bases lay between the germline ends.

The V gene is TRBV27, the J gene TRBJ2-1; 11 positions match TRBD1. The J segment lost 7 bases and the V segment lost 6 bases, leaving 8 bases of the junction unmatched. The CDR3 totals 15 residues. CDR1 and CDR2 (germline): MNHEY, SMNVEV (reference sequence). The CDR3 DNA reads TGTGCCAGCAGAACGCGGACAGGGGGCAGGAATGAGCAGTTCTTC. The encoded protein is CASRTRTGGRNEQFF.

This clone occurred once. V gene TRBV4-1 combines with J gene TRBJ2-7, with TRBD2 as a possible D gene (6 bases). V was trimmed by 3 bases and J by 4 bases, leaving 16 bases between them. The CDR3 runs to 15 residues. Germline assignment: CDR1 MGHRA and CDR2 YSYEKL. The CDR3 sequence is CASSHQGGGKYEQYF. CDR3 DNA sequence: TGCGCCAGCAGCCACCAGGGTGGGGGGAAGTACGAGCAGTACTTC.

V usage is TRBV4-1 and J usage is TRBJ1-6, with D perhaps TRBD1 (5 bases). The CDR3 is made up of 15 amino acids. The germline V and J ends were trimmed by 1 base and 8 bases, with 12 bases remaining between them. CDR1 is MGHRA and CDR2 is YSYEKL in the germline V gene. CDR3 sequence (DNA): TGCGCCAGCAGCCAAGGAGGGGTCCTACATTCACCCCTCCACTTT. Residues: CASSQGGVLHSPLHF.

V and J are TRBV4-1 and TRBJ2-3, with D maybe TRBD2 (5 bases). V was clipped by 1 base and J by 1 base, with 18 bases between them. The CDR3 sequence is 18 residues long. From germline, CDR1 is MGHRA and CDR2 YSYEKL. The chain's CDR3 is CASSQGPHGVLRTDTQYF. DNA for the CDR3: TGCGCCAGCAGCCAAGGGCCTCACGGGGTTCTTCGCACAGATACGCAGTATTTT.

The chain links TRBV7-9 to TRBJ1-3, with unresolved D. CDR3 length: 15 residues. V lost 1 base and J 0 bases, leaving 7 bases between the germline ends. In germline, CDR1 is SEHNR, CDR2 FQNEAQ (reference sequence). The CDR3 coding sequence is TGTGCCAGCAGCTTAGATTCTATCTCTGGAAACACCATATATTTT. Protein sequence: CASSLDSISGNTIYF.

This chain uses TRBV2 with TRBJ2-5; 8 bases are a match to TRBD1. V was pared by 6 bases and J by 6 bases, with 6 bases of the junction left unmatched. The V gene's germline CDR1 is SNHLY and CDR2 FYNNEI. This CDR3 is 13 amino acids long. The CDR3 DNA follows: TGTGCCAGCAGCCTGACAGGGGCGCAGACCCAGTACTTC. Protein: CASSLTGAQTQYF.

J is TRBJ2-3 and V is TRBV4-1, with 14 bases that match TRBD2. The J segment lost 0 bases and the V segment lost 4 bases, leaving 18 bases of the junction unmatched. CDR1 MGHRA and CDR2 YSYEKL come from the germline V gene. This CDR3 comprises 22 residues. CDR3 sequence: CASSPLPGLAGGTSASTDTQYF. The CDR3 nucleotides read TGCGCCAGCAGCCCCCTCCCCGGACTAGCGGGGGGTACCAGTGCTAGCACAGATACGCAGTATTTT.

The rearrangement links TRBV4-1 to TRBJ1-4; perhaps TRBD1 as D (5 bases). Germline V lookup: CDR1 MGHRA, CDR2 YSYEKL. The ends were cut back, 0 bases at V and 8 bases at J, with 13 bases in the middle. The CDR3 is made up of 15 amino acids. CDR3 sequence reads: CASSQDWAGGEKLFF. CDR3 bases: TGCGCCAGCAGCCAAGATTGGGCGGGGGGGGAAAAACTGTTTTTT.

This clone was seen a few times. The chain combines TRBV9 with TRBJ1-2; D remains unclear. The V end was cut by 3 bases, the J end by 4 bases, with 7 bases between. Per the germline V gene, CDR1 is SGDLS and CDR2 is YYNGEE. There are 12 residues in the CDR3. The CDR3 DNA reads TGTGCCAGCAGCGCCGCCTCCTATGGCTACACCTTC. Translated: CASSAASYGYTF.

The V gene is TRBV10-3, the J gene TRBJ1-5; 12 nucleotides match TRBD1. Per the germline V gene, CDR1 is ENHRY and CDR2 is SYGVKD. CDR3 size: 14 residues. V lost 7 bases, J lost 6 bases, and 4 bases stayed unmatched. CDR3 sequence (DNA): TGTGCCATCAAAGGGGACAGGGGGCTTCAGCCCCAGCATTTT. Amino acid sequence: CAIKGDRGLQPQHF.

The chain is built from TRBV2 and TRBJ2-7, with TRBD1 as a possible D gene (5 bases). CDR1 and CDR2 from the germline V gene are SNHLY and FYNNEI. Trimming cost V 7 bases and J 0 bases, with 13 bases left between them. The CDR3 runs to 14 residues. CDR3 in DNA: TGTGCCAGCAAGAACAGGACCATCTCCTACGAGCAGTACTTC. As protein: CASKNRTISYEQYF. Combining the CDR3 with reference TRBV2 and TRBJ2-7 gives the whole variable domain EPEVTQTPSHQVTQMGQEVILRCVPISNHLYFYWYRQILGQKVEFLVSFYNNEISEKSEIFDDQFSVERPDGSNFTLKIRSTKLEDSAMYFCASKNRTISYEQYFGPGTRLTVT.

V gene TRBV2 combines with J gene TRBJ2-5, with D unclear. Near its end, the DNA agrees better with TRBJ2-7, so the J call may be wrong. Per the germline V gene, CDR1 is SNHLY and CDR2 is FYNNEI. The CDR3 extends over 14 amino acids. The CDR3 here is CASKIGFSSDEQYF. The CDR3 coding sequence is TGTGCCAGCAAAATAGGTTTCTCTTCTGACGAGCAGTACTTC.

The gene calls are TRBV5-1 and TRBJ1-1, with D uncertain. CDR3 length: 15 residues. Trimming took off 5 bases at V and 1 base at J, with 15 bases between the two ends. Germline CDR1 and CDR2: SGHRS and YFSETQ. The CDR3 coding sequence is TGCGCCAGCAGTCCTTACGCGGGAGAGAACACTGAAGCTTTCTTT. Translating it yields CASSPYAGENTEAFF.

A note on this clone: Other DNA sequences in this sample translate to the same CDR3. The chain has TRBV6-5 and TRBJ1-6; the D gene is possibly TRBD1 (6 bases). The CDR3 is 15 residues long. Per the germline V gene, CDR1 is MNHEY and CDR2 is SVGAGI. V was cut by 2 bases and J by 6 bases, with 11 bases left in between. The CDR3 loop is CASSYAGVGNSPLHF. CDR3 DNA: TGTGCCAGCAGTTACGCAGGGGTTGGTAATTCACCCCTCCACTTT.

This clone was observed a single time. V is TRBV19 and J is TRBJ1-1; a possible D gene is TRBD1 (5 bases). This CDR3 has 13 residues. Trimming left V 7 bases short and J 1 base short, with 10 bases between. Germline V gene lookup returns CDR1 LNHDA and CDR2 SQIVND (reference sequence). CDR3 sequence: CASIDRRNTEAFF. CDR3 nucleotides: TGTGCCAGTATCGACAGAAGGAACACTGAAGCTTTCTTT.

This chain uses TRBV30 with TRBJ1-5; maybe TRBD1 (5 bases). The CDR3 covers 15 residues. V was pared by 1 base and J by 0 bases, with 10 bases between. The germline V gene has CDR1 GTSNPN and CDR2 SVGIG (reference sequence). The CDR3 region is CAWSAGHYSNQPQHF. The CDR3 DNA reads TGTGCCTGGAGTGCCGGACATTATAGCAATCAGCCCCAGCATTTT.

The chain uses TRBV5-4 and TRBJ2-3; 9 bases fit TRBD2. Trimming removed 2 bases from V and 1 base from J; junction bases left unmatched: 2. The CDR3 contains 15 residues. Germline V gives CDR1 SGHNT, CDR2 YYREEE (reference sequence). CDR3 nucleotide sequence: TGTGCCAGCAGCTTAGCGGGGGGACGCACAGATACGCAGTATTTT. Translating it yields CASSLAGGRTDTQYF.

The chain employs TRBV5-1 and TRBJ1-2; D may be TRBD1 (6 bases). Germline CDR1 and CDR2: SGHRS and YFSETQ. Trimming cost V 4 bases and J 4 bases, with 14 bases left between them. CDR3 length: 14 residues. CDR3 sequence reads: CASSLLTGTYGYTF. The CDR3 bases are TGCGCCAGCAGCCTTTTAACAGGGACCTATGGCTACACCTTC.

The chain has TRBV9 and TRBJ2-7; TRBD1 matches at 8 bases. This CDR3 is built from 15 residues. Germline V gene data show CDR1 as SGDLS and CDR2 as YYNGEE. Germline trimming cut 5 bases from V and 6 bases from J; bases unmatched to any gene: 13. CDR3 residues: CASSPQGQVRGEQYF. In DNA form, the CDR3 reads TGTGCCAGCAGTCCCCAGGGACAGGTTCGTGGCGAGCAGTACTTC.

The count of this clone is one. The J gene is TRBJ1-2, the V gene TRBV5-1; D is undetermined. The germline V gene encodes CDR1 SGHRS and CDR2 YFSETQ. The CDR3 is 14 residues long. V lost 5 bases, J lost 5 bases, and 16 bases lay in between. The CDR3 DNA sequence: TGCGCCAGCAGTCTGGATGCGATGAATTATGGCTACACCTTC. Residues: CASSLDAMNYGYTF. The full variable domain, with the rest looked up from reference TRBV5-1 and TRBJ1-2, is KAGVTQTPRYLIKTRGQQVTLSCSPISGHRSVSWYQQTPGQGLQFLFEYFSETQRNKGNFPGRFSGRQFSNSRSEMNVSTLELGDSALYLCASSLDAMNYGYTFGSGTRLTVV.

The chain carries TRBV29-1 and TRBJ1-2, with 8 bases aligning to TRBD1. Looked up from germline, CDR1 is SQVTM and CDR2 is ANQGSEA. The CDR3 has 14 amino acids. Germline trimming cut 5 bases from V and 6 bases from J; bases unmatched to any gene: 11. The DNA of the CDR3 is TGCAGCGTTTCCCCCCGGACAGGGTATCATGGCTACACCTTC. It is translated as CSVSPRTGYHGYTF.

The rearrangement uses TRBV7-9 and TRBJ2-7, with 8 bases matching TRBD1. V trimming: 0 bases; J trimming: 1 base; junction bases outside the gene matches: 2. The V gene's germline CDR1 is SEHNR and CDR2 FQNEAQ (reference sequence). The CDR3 totals 15 residues. The DNA of the CDR3 is TGTGCCAGCAGCTTAGCTGGGACAGGTTCCTACGAGCAGTACTTC. Its protein is CASSLAGTGSYEQYF.

The V gene is TRBV18, the J gene TRBJ2-5, with TRBD2 identical over 7 bases. The CDR3 runs to 13 residues. V lost 6 bases to trimming and J lost 1 base; unmatched junction nucleotides: 2. Germline V gene sequence: CDR1 KGHSH, CDR2 LQKENI. CDR3 loop: CASSRTSQETQYF. CDR3 DNA: TGTGCCAGCTCCCGGACTAGCCAAGAGACCCAGTACTTC.

The V gene is TRBV6-6, the J gene TRBJ1-2; possible D gene TRBD1, 5 bases. Trimming left V 2 bases short and J 6 bases short, with 10 bases between. Germline V CDR1 and CDR2: MNHNY, SVGAGI (reference sequence). This CDR3 comprises 13 residues. This CDR3 is CASSYGASDGYTF. CDR3 DNA sequence: TGTGCCAGCAGTTACGGGGCCTCGGATGGCTACACCTTC.

The table lists this clone with a few counts. The gene calls are TRBV5-1 and TRBJ1-1; 9 bases match TRBD1. The trim removed 4 bases at V and 4 bases at J, leaving 8 bases unmatched. In germline, CDR1 is SGHRS, CDR2 YFSETQ. The CDR3 extends over 15 amino acids. This CDR3 is CASSLGQGRVTEAFF. CDR3 in DNA: TGCGCCAGCAGCCTAGGACAGGGGAGGGTCACTGAAGCTTTCTTT.